This T cell receptor beta chain was found in a study of T-cell memory formation after mild COVID-19. Findings of the study overall: There was a balanced CD4/CD8 profile in clones contracting day 15 to 85, and later expanders leaned CD4+.

5'RACE primed at constant segments yielded TCR alpha and TCR beta cDNA libraries bearing sample barcodes and UMIs. MiXCR was run by TCRdb on the 5' RACE reads, yielding one entry per CDR3 protein. The sample yields about 430,000 distinct CDR3 sequences, 20% to 25% seen once. About this clonotype: The target antigen is unknown.

Sequencing was performed on PBMCs or a T cell subset sorted from them (not recorded which). The receptor's source is an adult woman who had mild COVID-19 (a few samples of this study predate the infection). Cell type and time point are not known.

This CDR3 is CASRQLSGTSGAKGYNEQFF. CDR3 DNA sequence: TGTGCCAGCAGACAACTTTCAGGGACTAGCGGGGCAAAGGGCTACAATGAGCAGTTCTTC. This chain joins TRBV7-9 and TRBJ2-1; 13 bases are a match to TRBD2. The CDR3 loop spans 20 amino acids. Germline CDR1 is SEHNR and CDR2 is FQNEAQ (reference sequence). Losses at the gene ends were 6 bases for V and 3 bases for J; bases not matched to a gene: 17.